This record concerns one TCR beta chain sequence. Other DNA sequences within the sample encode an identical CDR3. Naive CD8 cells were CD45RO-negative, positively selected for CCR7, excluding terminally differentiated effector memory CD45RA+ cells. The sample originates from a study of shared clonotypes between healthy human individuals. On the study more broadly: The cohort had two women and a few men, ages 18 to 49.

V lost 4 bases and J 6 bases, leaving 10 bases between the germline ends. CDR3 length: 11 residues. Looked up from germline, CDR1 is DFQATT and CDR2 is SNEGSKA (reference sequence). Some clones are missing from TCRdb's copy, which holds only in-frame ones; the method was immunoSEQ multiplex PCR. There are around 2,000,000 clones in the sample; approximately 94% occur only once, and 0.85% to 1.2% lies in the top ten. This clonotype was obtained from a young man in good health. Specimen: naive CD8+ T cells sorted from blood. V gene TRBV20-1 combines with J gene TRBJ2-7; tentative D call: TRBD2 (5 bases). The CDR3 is CSATPGVEQYF. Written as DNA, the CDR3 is TGCAGTGCTACCCCCGGGGTCGAGCAGTACTTC.